The 13 T cell receptor beta chains reported below all come from one sample, sequenced in a study of blood T cell repertoires in COVID-19. Assay: immunoSEQ multiplex PCR; the TCRdb copy retains only in-frame clones and omits some. The table lists a few hundred thousand clones, roughly 85% of them singletons. The sequenced material came from PBMCs or T cells enriched from blood (not recorded which). These receptors originate from a man aged 35 to 55 who had recovered from COVID-19.

This rearrangement joins TRBV28 to TRBJ2-1; TRBD2 matches 8 bases. The V gene's germline CDR1 is MDHEN and CDR2 SYDVKM. The V and J ends lost 7 bases and 3 bases, in that order; junction bases with no gene match: 11. The CDR3 is 16 amino acids. In DNA form, the CDR3 reads TGTGCCAGCACCCTAATGCCGGGACTAGGCTACAATGAGCAGTTCTTC. Its translation: CASTLMPGLGYNEQFF. Full variable domain (outside the CDR3, taken from reference TRBV28 and TRBJ2-1): DVKVTQSSRYLVKRTGEKVFLECVQDMDHENMFWYRQDPGLGLRLIYFSYDVKMKEKGDIPEGYSVSREKKERFSLILESASTNQTSMYLCASTLMPGLGYNEQFFGPGTRLTVL.

The rearrangement uses TRBV10-3 and TRBJ1-5; D ambiguous. This CDR3 contains 15 residues. Germline-derived CDR1 and CDR2 are ENHRY and SYGVKD. V was pared by 2 bases and J by 7 bases, with 15 bases between. CDR3 DNA sequence: TGTGCCATCAGTGAGGGGAAGGGCGCGGGACAGCCCCAGCATTTT. It yields the protein CAISEGKGAGQPQHF.

This clone was counted only a few times. This chain uses TRBV9 with TRBJ2-1; perhaps TRBD1 as D (5 bases). V shed 2 bases and J shed 4 bases, with 7 bases lying between them. The CDR3 consists of 13 residues. Germline V gene lookup returns CDR1 SGDLS and CDR2 YYNGEE. The CDR3 nucleotides read TGTGCCAGCAGCGTGGACAATTACAATGAGCAGTTCTTC. Translation: CASSVDNYNEQFF.

The chain combines TRBV4-3 with TRBJ2-7, with TRBD2 as a possible D gene (6 bases). The V gene lost 1 base and the J gene lost 3 bases, with 13 bases spanning the gap. Germline CDR1 and CDR2: LGHNA and YSLEER. CDR3 length: 15 amino acids. CDR3 nucleotides: TGCGCCAGCAGCCAAGGCTCCGGGACTGGCTACGAGCAGTACTTC. Translation gives CASSQGSGTGYEQYF.

The chain is built from TRBV15 and TRBJ2-7; the D gene is possibly TRBD1 (7 bases). Deletions cut 8 bases from V and 4 bases from J, with 15 bases between. Per germline, CDR1 LNHNV and CDR2 YYDKDF (reference sequence). The CDR3 covers 13 residues. CDR3 DNA: TGTGCCACCCAGGGGGGTGAAACTTACGAGCAGTACTTC. Translation gives CATQGGETYEQYF.

The rearrangement uses TRBV4-2 and TRBJ1-6; 8 positions match TRBD1. V gave up 3 bases and J gave up 8 bases; unmatched junction bases: 3. Germline V gene data show CDR1 as LGHNA and CDR2 as YNFKEQ. This CDR3 comprises 14 residues. This CDR3 is CASSQDREDSPLHF. In DNA, the CDR3 is TGTGCCAGCAGCCAGGACAGGGAGGATTCACCCCTCCACTTT.

This chain uses TRBV7-8 with TRBJ2-5, with 7 bases lining up with TRBD2. Germline CDR1 SGHVS, CDR2 FQNEAQ. The CDR3 is made up of 14 amino acids. V trimming: 4 bases; J trimming: 5 bases; junction bases outside the gene matches: 7. CDR3 in amino acids: CASSSRGRGETQYF. DNA for the CDR3: TGTGCCAGCAGCTCCCGGGGGAGGGGTGAGACCCAGTACTTC.

This clone was seen only once. The CDR3 nucleotides read TGCAGCGTTGCGACAGGGGCCTACGAGCAGTACTTC. Residues: CSVATGAYEQYF. The J gene is TRBJ2-7, the V gene TRBV29-1, with TRBD1 matching 8 bases. V lost 4 bases to trimming and J lost 2 bases; unmatched junction nucleotides: 1. CDR3 size: 12 residues. CDR1 is SQVTM and CDR2 is ANQGSEA in the germline V gene.

This chain joins TRBV19 and TRBJ1-2, with a tentative D call TRBD1 (6 bases). The germline gives CDR1 LNHDA, CDR2 SQIVND (reference sequence). Trimming cost V 5 bases and J 5 bases, with 21 bases left between them. The CDR3 spans 16 residues. DNA of the CDR3: TGTGCCAGTAGTGGTCAAACAGGGTCCTACTTTTATGGCTACACCTTC. It codes for CASSGQTGSYFYGYTF.

The J gene is TRBJ1-4, the V gene TRBV27; no reliable D call. CDR1 MNHEY and CDR2 SMNVEV come from the germline V gene (reference sequence). V dropped 3 bases and J dropped 0 bases, with 8 bases sitting between them. The CDR3 loop spans 15 amino acids. The DNA for the CDR3 is TGTGCCAGCAGTTTCGGCAGCGCAACTAATGAAAAACTGTTTTTT. The encoded protein is CASSFGSATNEKLFF. Full variable domain (missing parts from reference TRBV27 and TRBJ1-4): EAQVTQNPRYLITVTGKKLTVTCSQNMNHEYMSWYRQDPGLGLRQIYYSMNVEVTDKGDVPEGYKVSRKEKRNFPLILESPSPNQTSLYFCASSFGSATNEKLFFGSGTQLSVL.

The chain employs TRBV27 and TRBJ2-7; D is perhaps TRBD1 (6 bases). CDR1 MNHEY and CDR2 SMNVEV come from the germline V gene (reference sequence). The V end was cut by 8 bases, the J end by 2 bases, with 19 bases between. The CDR3 spans 15 residues. The CDR3 region is CASGGQGQSAYEQYF. The CDR3 bases are TGTGCCAGCGGGGGCCAGGGGCAATCTGCCTACGAGCAGTACTTC.

The rearrangement joins TRBV10-1 to TRBJ2-2, with D possibly matching TRBD2 (5 bases). CDR3 length: 14 residues. Trimming stripped 4 bases from V and 0 bases from J, with 6 bases between. Germline CDR1 is WNHNN and CDR2 is SYGVQD (reference sequence). The CDR3 DNA reads as TGCGCCAGCAGTGTGGGAGCGAACACCGGGGAGCTGTTTTTT. It is translated as CASSVGANTGELFF.

This chain links TRBV24-1 with TRBJ1-1; tentatively, D is TRBD1 (6 bases). Germline V gene data show CDR1 as KGHDR and CDR2 as SFDVKD. The CDR3 is made up of 13 amino acids. The germline V and J ends were trimmed by 7 bases and 2 bases, with 10 bases remaining between them. The CDR3 protein is CATRRQANTEAFF. DNA for the CDR3: TGTGCCACCAGAAGACAGGCCAACACTGAAGCTTTCTTT.